This T cell receptor (beta chain) was retrieved from a study of neurological immune-mediated disorders. The cDNA came from 5'RACE with 10-nucleotide random UMIs. In TCRdb, the 5' RACE reads were re-called with MiXCR into one record per CDR3 protein. The table includes 50,000 to 60,000 distinct CDR3 sequences, 2% to 2.5% detected once. This clonotype was seen at least ten times. Trimming removed 2 bases from V and 5 bases from J, with 11 bases in between. The CDR3 runs 14 residues. The germline V gene has CDR1 KGHDR and CDR2 SFDVKD. The TCR originated in a man in his forties or fifties with multiple sclerosis. This rearrangement joins TRBV24-1 to TRBJ1-2; weak D call: TRBD1 (5 bases). The sample comprised PBMCs. CDR3 sequence: CATSDYRDVYGYTF. The CDR3 nucleotides are TGTGCCACCAGTGATTACCGGGACGTTTATGGCTACACCTTC.